Listed here are 6 T cell receptor beta chains from one sample, sequenced in a study of CD8 T cells in Susac syndrome. When the RNA was reverse transcribed, random hexamers were used with an input of about 0.45 to 1 ug. One entry per CDR3 protein results from TCRdb running MiXCR on the immunoSEQ multiplex PCR reads. The table lists fewer than 150,000 distinct CDR3 sequences, around nine tenths of them singletons. The sequenced sample consisted of CD8+ T cells from PBMCs. These receptors were taken from a human donor with multiple sclerosis.

About this clonotype: Relative to the germline gene, one junction end is altered; a read error may explain this. The CDR3 nucleotides read TGTGCCAGCAGCGAAGATAGCGGGAGCATAGATACGCAGTATTTT. Amino acid sequence: CASSEDSGSIDTQYF. This chain uses TRBV2 with TRBJ2-3; 9 bases match TRBD2. CDR1 SNHLY and CDR2 FYNNEI come from the germline V gene. The CDR3 runs to 15 residues.

The chain has TRBV29-1 and TRBJ2-7; unclear D gene. With 4 bases removed from V and 0 bases from J, the gap between germline ends came to 10 bases. This CDR3 region has 13 residues. CDR1 and CDR2 (germline): SQVTM, ANQGSEA. For the CDR3, the DNA is TGCAGCGTTGTGCGCGCATCCTCCTACGAGCAGTACTTC. Translation: CSVVRASSYEQYF.

The V call is TRBV19, the J call TRBJ1-1; the D is unclear. V was cut by 0 bases and J by 0 bases, with 8 bases left in between. CDR1 and CDR2 (germline): LNHDA, SQIVND (reference sequence). CDR3 length equals 15 residues. CDR3 residues: CASSIDPGLNTEAFF. Here the CDR3 DNA reads TGTGCCAGTAGTATAGACCCGGGCCTGAACACTGAAGCTTTCTTT.

This chain links TRBV27 with TRBJ2-1; TRBD2 might be the D (5 bases). The CDR3 consists of 17 residues. The germline V gene encodes CDR1 MNHEY and CDR2 SMNVEV (reference sequence). Trimming took off 3 bases at V and 2 bases at J, with 17 bases between the two ends. CDR3 in amino acids: CASSLQPTSGTYNEQFF. CDR3 sequence (DNA): TGTGCCAGCAGTTTGCAACCTACGAGCGGAACCTACAATGAGCAGTTCTTC.

V and J are TRBV7-9 and TRBJ2-1; TRBD2 might be the D (6 bases). Trimming shortened V by 5 bases and J by 4 bases, and 6 bases separated the two germline ends. Germline assignment: CDR1 SEHNR and CDR2 FQNEAQ (reference sequence). The CDR3 has 12 amino acids. The CDR3 loop reads CASSREYNEQFF. The CDR3 region has the DNA TGTGCCAGCAGCCGGGAGTACAATGAGCAGTTCTTC.

The J gene is TRBJ2-5, the V gene TRBV29-1; D call uncertain. Trimming stripped 2 bases from V and 2 bases from J, with 6 bases between. The CDR3 is made up of 12 amino acids. Germline V CDR1 and CDR2: SQVTM, ANQGSEA. The CDR3 DNA follows: TGCAGCGTTGAACCGGAACAAGAGACCCAGTACTTC. It yields the protein CSVEPEQETQYF.